The T cell receptor beta chain described here comes from a study of T cell changes during pregnancy in multiple sclerosis. The method was immunoSEQ multiplex PCR; TCRdb's version includes in-frame clones alone and lacks a portion of them. The sample lists roughly 79,000 clones, 80% to 95% occurring once. Germline lookup yields CDR1 SGHTA and CDR2 FQGTGA. The CDR3 contains 15 residues. The V end lost 2 bases, the J end lost 1 base, and 11 bases lay between the germline ends. Sequenced here: peripheral blood, sampled in the second trimester of pregnancy. The rearrangement links TRBV7-3 to TRBJ2-5; tentative D call: TRBD2 (6 bases). The TCR comes from a female donor in good health, enrolled as a control in a pregnancy study. The CDR3 protein is CASSLVAGSQETQYF. As DNA, the CDR3 is TGTGCCAGCAGCTTAGTTGCGGGGTCCCAAGAGACCCAGTACTTC.